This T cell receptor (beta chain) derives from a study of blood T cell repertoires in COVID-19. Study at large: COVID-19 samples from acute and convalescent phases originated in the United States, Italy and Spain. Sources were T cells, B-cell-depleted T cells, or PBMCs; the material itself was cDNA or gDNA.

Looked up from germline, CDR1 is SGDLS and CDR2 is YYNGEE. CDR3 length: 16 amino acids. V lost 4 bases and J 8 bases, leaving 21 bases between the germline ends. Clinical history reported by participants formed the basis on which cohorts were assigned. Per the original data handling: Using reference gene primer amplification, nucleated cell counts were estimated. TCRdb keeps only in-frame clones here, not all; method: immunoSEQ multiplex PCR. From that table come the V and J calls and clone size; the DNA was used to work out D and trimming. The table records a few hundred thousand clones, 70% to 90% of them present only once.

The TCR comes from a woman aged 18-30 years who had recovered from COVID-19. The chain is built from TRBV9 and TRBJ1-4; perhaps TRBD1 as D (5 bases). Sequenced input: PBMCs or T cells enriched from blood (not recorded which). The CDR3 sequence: CASSHGGRGIKEKLFF. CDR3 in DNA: TGTGCCAGCAGCCATGGAGGCCGGGGGATTAAGGAAAAACTGTTTTTT.